These 15 T cell receptor beta chains were sequenced from one sample in a study of blood T cell repertoires in COVID-19. The table came from immunoSEQ multiplex PCR; TCRdb's copy has only in-frame clones and leaves some out. This table has some 120,000 clones, more than 90% appearing once. The sample was peripheral blood. These TCRs come from a man aged 45-60 years with active COVID-19.

The chain joins TRBV11-3 to TRBJ2-3; a weak D match, TRBD1 (6 bases). V was pared by 5 bases and J by 1 base, with 16 bases between. The CDR3 extends over 16 amino acids. Germline CDR1 reads SGHNT; CDR2 reads YENEEA. The CDR3 is CASSPGTPWGTDTQYF. Written as DNA, the CDR3 is TGTGCCAGCAGCCCTGGGACACCATGGGGCACAGATACGCAGTATTTT.

V gene TRBV13 combines with J gene TRBJ2-7, with 13 bases matching TRBD2. Germline V gene lookup returns CDR1 PRHDT and CDR2 FYEKMQ (reference sequence). V lost 5 bases to trimming and J lost 5 bases; unmatched junction nucleotides: 6. This CDR3 contains 15 residues. The CDR3 spells CASSGGLAGADEQYF. The CDR3 DNA reads TGTGCCAGCAGCGGCGGACTAGCGGGGGCCGACGAGCAGTACTTC.

This clone was detected only a few times. V gene TRBV7-8 combines with J gene TRBJ1-3, with 7 bases aligning to TRBD1. From germline, CDR1 is SGHVS and CDR2 FQNEAQ. The length of the CDR3 is 15 residues. J lost 8 bases, V lost 0 bases, and 7 bases had no gene match. The CDR3 sequence is CASSLARQGGDTIYF. The DNA for the CDR3 is TGTGCCAGCAGCTTAGCCCGACAGGGTGGGGACACCATATATTTT.

This clone has just a few counts. The chain is built from TRBV5-4 and TRBJ2-1; 16 bases align to TRBD2. The CDR3 is made up of 16 amino acids. V dropped 7 bases and J dropped 7; count of bases not matched to a gene: 8. From germline, CDR1 is SGHNT and CDR2 YYREEE (reference sequence). CDR3 sequence (DNA): TGTGCCAGCGGGACTAGCGGGGGGGCGAGTATAAATGAGCAGTTCTTC. This translates into CASGTSGGASINEQFF.

CDR3 residues: CASSKLPGLAGGPKDNEQFF. CDR3 bases: TGCGCCAGCAGCAAGCTACCGGGACTAGCGGGGGGACCCAAAGACAATGAGCAGTTCTTC. The J gene is TRBJ2-1, the V gene TRBV4-1, with 15 bases that match TRBD2. The CDR3 runs to 20 residues. CDR1 is MGHRA, CDR2 YSYEKL, per germline. Unmatched junction bases numbered 16, after V lost 5 bases and J lost 5 bases.

As to this clone: The identical CDR3 is also encoded by other nucleotide sequences in the sample. This chain joins TRBV18 and TRBJ1-1, with D possibly being TRBD1 (6 bases). The CDR3 has 14 residues. V gave up 3 bases and J gave up 1 base, with 9 bases separating them. Germline CDR1 is KGHSH and CDR2 is LQKENI. The CDR3 DNA reads TGTGCCAGCTCACCCGGGACACAGAACACTGAAGCTTTCTTT. Protein sequence: CASSPGTQNTEAFF. The full variable domain, with the rest looked up from reference TRBV18 and TRBJ1-1, is NAGVMQNPRHLVRRRGQEARLRCSPMKGHSHVYWYRQLPEEGLKFMVYLQKENIIDESGMPKERFSAEFPKEGPSILRIQQVVRGDSAAYFCASSPGTQNTEAFFGQGTRLTVV.

This clone has a single count. This chain connects TRBV6-5 to TRBJ2-7; 9 positions agree with TRBD1. CDR1 is MNHEY and CDR2 is SVGAGI in the germline V gene. The CDR3 is 13 amino acids. With V trimmed by 7 bases and J by 7 bases, 8 bases remained unmatched. For the CDR3, the DNA is TGTGCCAGCACCTTGGACAGGGGTGGGGAGCAGTACGTC. It is translated as CASTLDRGGEQYV.

The CDR3 loop reads CASTDTGRGYTF. The CDR3 bases are TGTGCCAGCACCGATACAGGGCGTGGCTACACCTTC. This sequence joins TRBV6-5 and TRBJ1-2; TRBD1 might be the D (6 bases). Germline loops: CDR1 MNHEY, CDR2 SVGAGI. Trimming removed 7 bases from V and 7 bases from J, with 13 bases in between. The CDR3 has 12 residues.

This rearrangement joins TRBV5-6 to TRBJ2-5, with TRBD2 matching 12 bases. CDR1 and CDR2 (germline): SGHDT, YYEEEE. The CDR3 totals 16 residues. With 4 bases clipped from V and 4 bases from J, the junction kept 8 bases outside the gene matches. The CDR3 coding sequence is TGTGCCAGCAGCGCTAGCGGGAGGGCTGGGGGAGAGACCCAGTACTTC. Translating gives CASSASGRAGGETQYF. Filled out from reference TRBV5-6 and TRBJ2-5, the complete variable domain reads DAGVTQSPTHLIKTRGQQVTLRCSPKSGHDTVSWYQQALGQGPQFIFQYYEEEERQRGNFPDRFSGHQFPNYSSELNVNALLLGDSALYLCASSASGRAGGETQYFGPGTRLLVL.

The rearrangement joins TRBV10-2 to TRBJ2-6, with D perhaps TRBD2 (5 bases). The germline CDR1 and CDR2 sequences are WSHSY and SAAADI. The CDR3 is 17 amino acids. V lost 4 bases and J 0 bases, leaving 13 bases between the germline ends. The CDR3 spells CASSVWTGSSGANVLTF. The CDR3 bases are TGCGCCAGCAGTGTCTGGACGGGGTCCTCTGGGGCCAACGTCCTGACTTTC.

CDR3 sequence: CASSLRDRGFNEQFF. The CDR3 coding sequence is TGCGCCAGCAGCTTGCGGGACAGGGGTTTCAATGAGCAGTTCTTC. This chain connects TRBV5-1 to TRBJ2-1; 10 nucleotides align to TRBD1. V trimming: 1 base; J trimming: 6 bases; junction bases outside the gene matches: 4. The length of the CDR3 is 15 residues. Germline values: CDR1 SGHRS, CDR2 YFSETQ.

V usage is TRBV29-1 and J usage is TRBJ1-1, with a weak D call TRBD1 (5 bases). Between the trimmed V and J ends, which lost 4 bases and 9 bases, there was a span of 18 bases. Germline V gene sequence: CDR1 SQVTM, CDR2 ANQGSEA. CDR3 length: 13 amino acids. CDR3 protein: CSVVGSGGFKAFF. DNA for the CDR3: TGCAGCGTTGTGGGGAGCGGGGGGTTCAAAGCTTTCTTT.

This chain joins TRBV7-2 and TRBJ2-1; D ambiguous. The V gene lost 5 bases and the J gene lost 8 bases, with 13 bases spanning the gap. Germline CDR1 and CDR2: SGHTA and FQGNSA. This CDR3 has 13 residues. CDR3 amino acids: CASSLTPFDEQFF. The CDR3 DNA follows: TGTGCCAGCAGCCTAACCCCGTTCGATGAGCAGTTCTTC.

This clone was counted only a few times. The chain uses TRBV2 and TRBJ1-1; TRBD1 matches 9 bases. Germline V gene sequence: CDR1 SNHLY, CDR2 FYNNEI. This CDR3 has 14 residues. The V and J ends lost 7 bases and 6 bases, in that order; junction bases with no gene match: 9. As DNA, the CDR3 is TGTGCCAGCAATCTCGGACAGGGGAAGTCTGAAGCTTTCTTT. Residues: CASNLGQGKSEAFF.

The chain has TRBV9 and TRBJ2-2, with a weak D call TRBD1 (6 bases). Between the trimmed V and J ends, which lost 0 bases and 5 bases, there was a span of 11 bases. CDR3 length: 15 residues. Germline V gives CDR1 SGDLS, CDR2 YYNGEE. In DNA form, the CDR3 reads TGTGCCAGCAGCGTAGAGGGGACACTTACCGGGGAGCTGTTTTTT. Translation: CASSVEGTLTGELFF.